This T cell receptor (beta chain) was obtained from a study of T cell responses to AZD1222 COVID-19 vaccine. The germline V gene has CDR1 MNHEY and CDR2 SVGAGI. V shed 4 bases and J shed 4 bases, with 11 bases lying between them. This CDR3 region has 13 residues. TCRdb's copy holds only in-frame clones and misses some; the assay was immunoSEQ multiplex PCR. The data hold approximately 110,000 clones, with about 90% observed a single time. V gene TRBV6-5 combines with J gene TRBJ2-7, with a weak D call TRBD1 (7 bases). Source: peripheral blood, taken on day 0 of AZD1222 vaccination. This receptor was taken from an adult in good health. The CDR3 reads CASSSTGRYEQYF. The CDR3 nucleotides read TGTGCCAGCAGTTCGACAGGGAGGTACGAGCAGTACTTC.